A single TCR beta chain is shown here with its context. The target antigen is unknown. The data belong to a study of cytomegalovirus exposure and HLA in healthy donors. It was with 60 Vbeta and 13 Jbeta primers that the PCR ran. The authors' processing: Approximately 12 million of some 80 million unique TCR beta chains were shared, per a later count. Sequenced by immunoSEQ multiplex PCR; TCRdb stores in-frame clones only, minus some. V and J calls and clone size follow that table, whereas D and trimming were derived from the DNA. The sample carries around 280,000 clones, over 85% recorded once. Study-level results: TCR beta chains associated with HLA were, in a later analysis, more clonally expanded than equally common others. In a later analysis, TCR beta V- and J-gene trimming showed a link to a missense DCLRE1C variant.

The ends lost 4 bases at V and 5 bases at J; junction bases unmatched: 25. Looked up from germline, CDR1 is LNHDA and CDR2 is SQIVND (reference sequence). The CDR3 spans 20 residues. V is TRBV19 and J is TRBJ1-2; TRBD1 agrees at 7 bases. Sequencing was performed on PBMCs. This sequence was found in a woman under 30 in good health and CMV-seronegative. The chain's CDR3 is CASSTDRRQLPTGKRYGYTF. CDR3 bases: TGTGCCAGTAGTACCGATCGTCGCCAACTTCCGACAGGGAAGCGATATGGCTACACCTTC.